The source of this T cell receptor (beta chain) is a study of T-cell memory formation after mild COVID-19. Study-level results: There were some responding clones in pre-infection memory, which suggested that cross-reactive memory had joined. The CD4+ clones that contracted clustered mainly within CM and EM, and the CD8+ clones concentrated in EMRA. Clones shrinking between day 15 and 85 showed a balanced CD4/CD8 split, and those that grew later tilted toward CD4+.

One entry per CDR3 protein results from TCRdb running MiXCR on the 5' RACE reads. This table has 350,000 to 500,000 distinct CDR3 sequences, under 20% appearing once. Details on this clonotype: Its target is not known.

This CDR3 has 12 amino acids. Trimming cost V 6 bases and J 2 bases, with 7 bases left between them. Germline CDR1 is MNHEY and CDR2 is SVGEGT. V is TRBV6-2 or TRBV6-3 and J is TRBJ1-2; D is unresolved. The specimen was PBMCs or a T cell subset sorted from them (not recorded which). The clonotype comes from a man between 18 and 35 years old who had mild COVID-19 (a few samples of this study predate the infection). Cell type and time point are not known. Here the CDR3 reads CASSNQNYGYTF. The CDR3, as DNA: TGTGCCAGCAGCAATCAGAACTATGGCTACACCTTC.